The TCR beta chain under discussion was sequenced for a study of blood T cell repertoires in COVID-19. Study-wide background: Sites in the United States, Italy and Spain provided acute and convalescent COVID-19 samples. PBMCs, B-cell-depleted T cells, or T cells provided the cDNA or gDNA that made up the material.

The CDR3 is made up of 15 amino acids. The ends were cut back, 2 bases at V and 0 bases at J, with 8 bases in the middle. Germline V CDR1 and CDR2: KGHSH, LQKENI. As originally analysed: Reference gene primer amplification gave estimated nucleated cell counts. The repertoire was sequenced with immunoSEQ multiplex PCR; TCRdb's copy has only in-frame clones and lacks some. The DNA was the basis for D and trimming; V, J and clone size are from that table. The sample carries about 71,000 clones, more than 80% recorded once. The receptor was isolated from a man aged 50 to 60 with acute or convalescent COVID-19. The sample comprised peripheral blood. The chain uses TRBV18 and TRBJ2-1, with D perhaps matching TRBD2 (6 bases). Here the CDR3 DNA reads TGTGCCAGCTCACCAACTAGCCACTCCTACAATGAGCAGTTCTTC. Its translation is CASSPTSHSYNEQFF.